Listed here is a single T cell receptor beta chain. The sample belongs to a study of blood T cell repertoires in COVID-19. Sequencing used immunoSEQ multiplex PCR; TCRdb keeps in-frame clones, though not all of them. The sample comprises 190,000 or so clones, around 80% of which are singletons, and 2.5% to 3.5% rests with the top ten. V gave up 3 bases and J gave up 1 base; unmatched junction bases: 4. The CDR3 has 15 residues. Germline CDR1 and CDR2: SGHTA and FQGNSA. The receptor comes from a woman older than 75 with active or convalescent COVID-19. The specimen was peripheral blood. The V call is TRBV7-2, the J call TRBJ2-5; 8 bases map to TRBD2. CDR3 sequence (DNA): TGTGCCAGCAGCTTTAATAGCGGGGCCCAAGAGACCCAGTACTTC. It codes for CASSFNSGAQETQYF.